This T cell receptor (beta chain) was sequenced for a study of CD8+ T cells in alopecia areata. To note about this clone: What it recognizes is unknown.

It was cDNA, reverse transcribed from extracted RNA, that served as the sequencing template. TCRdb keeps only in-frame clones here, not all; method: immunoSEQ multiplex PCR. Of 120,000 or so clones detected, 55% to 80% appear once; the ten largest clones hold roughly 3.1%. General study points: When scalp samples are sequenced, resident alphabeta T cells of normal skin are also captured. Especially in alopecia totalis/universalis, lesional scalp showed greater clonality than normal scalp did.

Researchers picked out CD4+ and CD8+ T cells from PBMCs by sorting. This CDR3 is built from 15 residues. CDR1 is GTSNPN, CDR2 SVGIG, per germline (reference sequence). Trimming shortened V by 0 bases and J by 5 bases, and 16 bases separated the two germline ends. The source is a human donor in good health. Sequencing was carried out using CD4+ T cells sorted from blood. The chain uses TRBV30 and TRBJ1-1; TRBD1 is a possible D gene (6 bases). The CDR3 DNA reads TGTGCCTGGAGTGTACCCAGGGGTACGGGGACTGAAGCTTTCTTT. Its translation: CAWSVPRGTGTEAFF.